This is a list of T cell receptor beta chains from one sample in a study of blood T cell repertoires in COVID-19. The assay was immunoSEQ multiplex PCR, and TCRdb's table has in-frame clones only and misses some. The data contain about 200,000 clones, about nine tenths of them singletons. Input material: peripheral blood. These receptor sequences come from a man aged 18-30 years with active or convalescent COVID-19. Both conserved end residues are part of each CDR3. A D gene is named only where the DNA matches it firmly. Not every row has a clone size; where given, it reads once, few, many or a size class.

cdr3_nt,cdr3_aa,clone_size,j_call,d_call,v_call
TGTGCCAGCAGTCTCTTTCCGGGACTAAGCTCCTACAATGAGCAGTTCTTC,CASSLFPGLSSYNEQFF,once,TRBJ2-1,TRBD2,TRBV27
TGTGCCAGCAGCCAGACAGGCTCTAGCACAGATACGCAGTATTTT,CASSQTGSSTDTQYF,.,TRBJ2-3,.,TRBV3-1/TRBV3-2
TGTGCCAGTACCTCGGACAGGGATTCACCCCTCCACTTT,CASTSDRDSPLHF,.,TRBJ1-6,TRBD1,TRBV19
TGTGCCAGTAGTATGACCGGGGGGGAGACCCAGTACTTC,CASSMTGGETQYF,.,TRBJ2-5,TRBD2,TRBV19
TGTGCCAGTAGTATGAGAGGACAGGCGGGTCCTGGAAACACCATATATTTT,CASSMRGQAGPGNTIYF,.,TRBJ1-3,TRBD1,TRBV19
TGTGCCAGCAGTAATACAGGGGGTGGTAACACTGAAGCTTTCTTT,CASSNTGGGNTEAFF,once,TRBJ1-1,TRBD1,TRBV7-9
TGTGCCAGCAGCCCCAGTGCCGGGAGGAACACTGAAGCTTTCTTT,CASSPSAGRNTEAFF,.,TRBJ1-1,.,TRBV6-5
TGCGCCAGCAGCCTCCTTCAGGAGACCCAGTACTTC,CASSLLQETQYF,.,TRBJ2-5,.,TRBV5-1
TGTGCCAGCAGTTCCCCTTACGAGCAGTACTTC,CASSSPYEQYF,many,TRBJ2-7,.,TRBV27
TGTGCCAGTAGTATTGGGTCGGGTAGCTATCAGCCCCAGCATTTT,CASSIGSGSYQPQHF,.,TRBJ1-5,.,TRBV19
TGTGCCAGCAACCCACAGGGCAATGAGCAGTTCTTC,CASNPQGNEQFF,.,TRBJ2-1,.,TRBV27
TGTGCCAGCAGCGTAGGGGGACTAGCAAACAATGAGCAGTTCTTC,CASSVGGLANNEQFF,.,TRBJ2-1,TRBD2,TRBV9
TGTGCCAGCAGCCAAGGGAACAGGGGTGAAAAACTGTTTTTT,CASSQGNRGEKLFF,.,TRBJ1-4,TRBD1,TRBV3-1/TRBV3-2
TGTGCCTGGAGTGTCCCCTTATTGACAGGGCGCGACTATGGCTACACCTTC,CAWSVPLLTGRDYGYTF,.,TRBJ1-2,TRBD1,TRBV30
TGTGCCAGCAGCGGCGGGAGAGGGCGGAGTGAAGAGCAGTACTTC,CASSGGRGRSEEQYF,.,TRBJ2-7,TRBD2,TRBV9
TGTGCCAGCAGTGAAGTGGCGGCCCCCTACGAGCAGTACTTC,CASSEVAAPYEQYF,.,TRBJ2-7,.,TRBV6-1
TGTGCCAGCAGCCGAAGGGGCGGGAGCTCCTACAATGAGCAGTTCTTC,CASSRRGGSSYNEQFF,once,TRBJ2-1,TRBD2,TRBV27
TGTGCCAGCAGCCTGACAGGGAGAAACACCATATATTTT,CASSLTGRNTIYF,.,TRBJ1-3,TRBD1,TRBV12-3/TRBV12-4
TGTGCCAGCAGCCGCGGGACAGGAGGCACCGGGGAGCTGTTTTTT,CASSRGTGGTGELFF,.,TRBJ2-2,TRBD1,TRBV7-9
TGTGCCACCAGTGTGGGACAGGGGGTCCAAGAGACCCAGTACTTC,CATSVGQGVQETQYF,once,TRBJ2-5,TRBD1,TRBV24-1
TGTGCCAGCAGCATCGCGTCTAGCACAGATACGCAGTATTTT,CASSIASSTDTQYF,.,TRBJ2-3,.,TRBV7-2
TGTGCCAGCAGCTTAGAGGTTCTCGGGGATGAGCAGTTCTTC,CASSLEVLGDEQFF,.,TRBJ2-1,.,TRBV7-9
TGTGCCAGCAGCCCGGACAGAAACACCGGGGAGCTGTTTTTT,CASSPDRNTGELFF,few,TRBJ2-2,.,TRBV7-9
TGTGCCAGCAGCTCACTAGCGGGGGGACAAGAGACCCAGTACTTC,CASSSLAGGQETQYF,.,TRBJ2-5,TRBD2,TRBV6-2/TRBV6-3
TGTGCCAGCAGCCGTCAGGGGGCGCGGGACACTGAAGCTTTCTTT,CASSRQGARDTEAFF,.,TRBJ1-1,TRBD1,TRBV7-3
TGCGCCAGCAGCCAAGATTCCAGGGGGCAGGTGAATGAGCAGTTCTTC,CASSQDSRGQVNEQFF,.,TRBJ2-1,TRBD1,TRBV4-1
TGTGCCAGCAGCCCACTCACTAGAAAGAGTAAAGAGACCCAGTACTTC,CASSPLTRKSKETQYF,.,TRBJ2-5,.,TRBV3-1/TRBV3-2
TGTGCCAGTCACGGGGGGAGCACAGATACGCAGTATTTT,CASHGGSTDTQYF,.,TRBJ2-3,TRBD2,TRBV2
TGTGCCAGCAGCCAGGGCTTTGCGGGAGGTCTACCCAAGATTGACTACAATGAGCAGTTCTTC,CASSQGFAGGLPKIDYNEQFF,.,TRBJ2-1,TRBD2,TRBV16
TGTGCCTGGACCTACAGGCCGACCTATGGCTACACCTTC,CAWTYRPTYGYTF,.,TRBJ1-2,.,TRBV30
TGTGCCAGCAAGAAACACGGAGGGACAGGGAATAACTATGGCTACACCTTC,CASKKHGGTGNNYGYTF,.,TRBJ1-2,TRBD1,TRBV27
TGTGCCAGCAGCCCAAAATATCCGATGGGGGCGAAACGGCCACACAGCTACACCTTC,CASSPKYPMGAKRPHSYTF,few,TRBJ1-2,.,TRBV3-1/TRBV3-2
TGTGCCAGTAGCGAAAGGGGCGGGGTAGCGGGAGAGCACGAGCAGTACTTC,CASSERGGVAGEHEQYF,.,TRBJ2-7,TRBD2,TRBV19
TGTGCCAGCAGCCACCAGGGCTCGGACACTGAAGCTTTCTTT,CASSHQGSDTEAFF,.,TRBJ1-1,.,TRBV6-5
TGCGCCAGCAGCTTTGGGACAGAAGTTAATGGCTACACCTTC,CASSFGTEVNGYTF,.,TRBJ1-2,TRBD1,TRBV5-1
TGTGCCACCAGTGAAGGGGGATCTGGAAACACCATATATTTT,CATSEGGSGNTIYF,.,TRBJ1-3,.,TRBV24-1
TGTGCCAGCAGCCAAAGGGGGCAAAACACTGAAGCTTTCTTT,CASSQRGQNTEAFF,.,TRBJ1-1,TRBD1,TRBV7-3
TGTGCCAGCAGCGGGACTAGCGGGAGGGCCGGATACGAGCAGTACTTC,CASSGTSGRAGYEQYF,.,TRBJ2-7,TRBD2,TRBV6-4
TGCAGCGCCGAGAGGACAAACACAGATACGCAGTATTTT,CSAERTNTDTQYF,.,TRBJ2-3,.,TRBV29-1
TGTGCCAGCAGACATATAACAGGGGGCGAGACCCAGTACTTC,CASRHITGGETQYF,.,TRBJ2-5,TRBD1,TRBV11-2
TGTGCCAGCAGCCAAGGGACTTACTACGAGCAGTACTTC,CASSQGTYYEQYF,.,TRBJ2-7,.,TRBV3-1/TRBV3-2
TGTGCCAGCAGCCCAGGGACAGGGGGCGAAGCTTTCTTT,CASSPGTGGEAFF,.,TRBJ1-1,TRBD1,TRBV3-1/TRBV3-2
TGTGCCAGCAGCCACCGAGACAGATACGAGCAGTACTTC,CASSHRDRYEQYF,.,TRBJ2-7,.,TRBV3-1/TRBV3-2
TGTGCCAGCAGCTTAGGGTTAGGGGAACATTCCTACAATGAGCAGTTCTTC,CASSLGLGEHSYNEQFF,.,TRBJ2-1,.,TRBV13
TGTGCCTGGAGTGTAGGAGGGACAGGGACTAATTCACCCCTCCACTTT,CAWSVGGTGTNSPLHF,.,TRBJ1-6,TRBD1,TRBV30
TGTGCCAGCAGTTCTTCAGTAAATTCACCCCTCCACTTT,CASSSSVNSPLHF,.,TRBJ1-6,.,TRBV12-3/TRBV12-4
TGTGCCAGCGGAGCTAGCGGGAGGCGGTTGGAGACCCAGTACTTC,CASGASGRRLETQYF,.,TRBJ2-5,TRBD2,TRBV6-5
TGTGCCAGCAGCTCTACCGGGACAATGAACACCGGGGAGCTGTTTTTT,CASSSTGTMNTGELFF,.,TRBJ2-2,.,TRBV9